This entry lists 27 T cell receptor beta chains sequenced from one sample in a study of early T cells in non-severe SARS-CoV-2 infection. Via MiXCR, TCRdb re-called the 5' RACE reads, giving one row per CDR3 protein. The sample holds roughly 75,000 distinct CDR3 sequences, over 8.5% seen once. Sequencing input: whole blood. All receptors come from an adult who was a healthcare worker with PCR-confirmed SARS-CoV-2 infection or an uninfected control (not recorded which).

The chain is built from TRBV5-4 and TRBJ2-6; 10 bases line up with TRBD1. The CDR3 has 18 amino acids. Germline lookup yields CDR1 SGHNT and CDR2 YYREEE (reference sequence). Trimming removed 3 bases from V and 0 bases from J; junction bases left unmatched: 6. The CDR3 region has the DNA TGTGCCAGCAGCTCGGGGACAGGGGCAATCTCTGGGGCCAACGTCCTGACTTTC. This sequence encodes CASSSGTGAISGANVLTF. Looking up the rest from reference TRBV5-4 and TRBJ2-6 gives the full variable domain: ETGVTQSPTHLIKTRGQQVTLRCSSQSGHNTVSWYQQALGQGPQFIFQYYREEENGRGNFPPRFSGLQFPNYSSELNVNALELDDSALYLCASSSGTGAISGANVLTFGAGSRLTVL.

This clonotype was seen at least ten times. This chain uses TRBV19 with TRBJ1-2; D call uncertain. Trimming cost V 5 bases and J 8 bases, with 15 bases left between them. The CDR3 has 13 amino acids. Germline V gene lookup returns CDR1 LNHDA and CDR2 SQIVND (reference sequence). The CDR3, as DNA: TGTGCCAGTAGTCCTCCAGGTCAGCAAGGCTACACCTTC. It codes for CASSPPGQQGYTF. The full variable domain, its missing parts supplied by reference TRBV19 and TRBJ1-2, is DGGITQSPKYLFRKEGQNVTLSCEQNLNHDAMYWYRQDPGQGLRLIYYSQIVNDFQKGDIAEGYSVSREKKESFPLTVTSAQKNPTAFYLCASSPPGQQGYTFGSGTRLTVV.

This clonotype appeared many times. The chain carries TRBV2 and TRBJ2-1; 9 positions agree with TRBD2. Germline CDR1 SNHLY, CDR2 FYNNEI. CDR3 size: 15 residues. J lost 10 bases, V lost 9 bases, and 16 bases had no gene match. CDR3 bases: TGTGCCAGTATTCAATCGGGCCTAGCGGGACGAGAGCAGTTCTTC. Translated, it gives CASIQSGLAGREQFF.

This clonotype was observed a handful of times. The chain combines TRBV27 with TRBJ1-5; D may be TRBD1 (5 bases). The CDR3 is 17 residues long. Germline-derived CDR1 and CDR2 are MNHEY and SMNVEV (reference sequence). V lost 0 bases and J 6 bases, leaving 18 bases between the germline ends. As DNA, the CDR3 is TGTGCCAGCAGTTTATCGATGGGACCTGGCGGGGTTCAGCCCCAGCATTTT. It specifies CASSLSMGPGGVQPQHF.

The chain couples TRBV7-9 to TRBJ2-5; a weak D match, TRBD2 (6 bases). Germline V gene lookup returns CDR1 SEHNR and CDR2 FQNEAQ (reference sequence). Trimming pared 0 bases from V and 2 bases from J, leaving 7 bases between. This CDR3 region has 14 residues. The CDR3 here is CASSLAGLQETQYF. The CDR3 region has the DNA TGTGCCAGCAGCTTAGCGGGACTTCAAGAGACCCAGTACTTC.

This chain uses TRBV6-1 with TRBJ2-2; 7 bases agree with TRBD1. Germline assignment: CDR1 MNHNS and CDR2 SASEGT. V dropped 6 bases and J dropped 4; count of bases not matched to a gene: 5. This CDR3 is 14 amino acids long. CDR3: CASRKTGPTGELFF. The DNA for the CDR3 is TGTGCCAGCAGGAAGACAGGGCCCACCGGGGAGCTGTTTTTT.

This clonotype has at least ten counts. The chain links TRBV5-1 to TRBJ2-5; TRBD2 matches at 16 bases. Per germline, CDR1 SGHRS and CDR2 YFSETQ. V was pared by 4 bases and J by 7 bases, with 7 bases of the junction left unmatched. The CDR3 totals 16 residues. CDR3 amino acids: CASSPGLAGGPTTQYF. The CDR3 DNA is TGCGCCAGCAGCCCGGGACTAGCGGGAGGGCCCACGACCCAGTACTTC.

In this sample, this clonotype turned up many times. In DNA form, the CDR3 reads TGTGCCAGCAGCCCTCCGGGACAGTTAGTTTACGAGCAGTACTTC. This codes for CASSPPGQLVYEQYF. The chain uses TRBV28 and TRBJ2-7, with TRBD1 matching over 7 bases. J gave up 4 bases and V 6 bases, and 12 bases lay outside the gene matches. The CDR3 totals 15 residues. Per germline, CDR1 MDHEN and CDR2 SYDVKM.

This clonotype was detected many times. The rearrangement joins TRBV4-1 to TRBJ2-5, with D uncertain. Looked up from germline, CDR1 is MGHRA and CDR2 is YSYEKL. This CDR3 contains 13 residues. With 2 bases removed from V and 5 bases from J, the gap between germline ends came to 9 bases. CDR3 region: CASSQTPKETQYF. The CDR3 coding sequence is TGCGCCAGCAGCCAAACGCCGAAGGAGACCCAGTACTTC.

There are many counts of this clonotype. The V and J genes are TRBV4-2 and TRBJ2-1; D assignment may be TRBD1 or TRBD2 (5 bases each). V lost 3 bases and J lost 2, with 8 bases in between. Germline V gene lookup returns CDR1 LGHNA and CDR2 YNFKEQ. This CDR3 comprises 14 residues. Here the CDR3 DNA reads TGTGCCAGCAGCCAGGGGGACCCCTACAATGAGCAGTTCTTC. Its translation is CASSQGDPYNEQFF.

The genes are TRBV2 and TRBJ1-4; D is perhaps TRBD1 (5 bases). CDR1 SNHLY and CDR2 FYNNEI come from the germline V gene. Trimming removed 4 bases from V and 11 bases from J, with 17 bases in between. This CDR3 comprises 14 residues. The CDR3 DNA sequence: TGTGCCAGCAGTGGGGACGGGGGTCTGGGGAAACTGTTTTTT. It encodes CASSGDGGLGKLFF.

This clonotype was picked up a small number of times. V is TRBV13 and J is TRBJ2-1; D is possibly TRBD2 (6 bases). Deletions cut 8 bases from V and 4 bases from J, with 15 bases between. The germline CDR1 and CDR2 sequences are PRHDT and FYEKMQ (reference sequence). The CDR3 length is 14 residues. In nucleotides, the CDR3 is TGTGCCAGCGGTGAGGCGGGATATTACAATGAGCAGTTCTTC. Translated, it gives CASGEAGYYNEQFF.

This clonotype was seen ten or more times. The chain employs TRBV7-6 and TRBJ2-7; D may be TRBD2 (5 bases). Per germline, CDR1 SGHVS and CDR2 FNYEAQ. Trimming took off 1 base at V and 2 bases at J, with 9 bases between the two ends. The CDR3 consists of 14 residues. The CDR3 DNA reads TGTGCCAGCAGCTTAGGAGGGAACACCTACGAGCAGTACTTC. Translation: CASSLGGNTYEQYF.

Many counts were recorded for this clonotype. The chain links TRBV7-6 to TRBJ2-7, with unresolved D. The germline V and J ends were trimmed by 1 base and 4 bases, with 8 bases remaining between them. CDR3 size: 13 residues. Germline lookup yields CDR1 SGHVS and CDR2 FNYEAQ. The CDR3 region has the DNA TGTGCCAGCAGCTTAGGAAGACGGTACGAGCAGTACTTC. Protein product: CASSLGRRYEQYF.

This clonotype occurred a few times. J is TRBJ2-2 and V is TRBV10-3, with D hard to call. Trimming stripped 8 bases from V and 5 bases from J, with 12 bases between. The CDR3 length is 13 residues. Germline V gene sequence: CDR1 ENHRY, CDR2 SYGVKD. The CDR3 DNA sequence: TGTGCCATCTCCCAAGGAGTGACCGGGGAGCTGTTTTTT. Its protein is CAISQGVTGELFF.

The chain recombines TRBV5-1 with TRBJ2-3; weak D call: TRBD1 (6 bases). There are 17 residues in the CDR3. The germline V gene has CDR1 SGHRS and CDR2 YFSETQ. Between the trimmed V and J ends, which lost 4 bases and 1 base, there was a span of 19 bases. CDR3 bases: TGCGCCAGCAGCGGCGGAACAGGGATTATGGGCACAGATACGCAGTATTTT. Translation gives CASSGGTGIMGTDTQYF.

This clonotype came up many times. CDR3 region: CASSQERLATPTGELFF. Here the CDR3 DNA reads TGTGCCAGCAGCCAAGAACGCCTAGCTACACCCACCGGGGAGCTGTTTTTT. V usage is TRBV3-1 and J usage is TRBJ2-2, with D possibly TRBD2 on 5 matching bases. This CDR3 is 17 amino acids long. The ends were cut back, 0 bases at V and 4 bases at J, with 15 bases in the middle. From germline, CDR1 is LGHDT and CDR2 YNNKEL (reference sequence).

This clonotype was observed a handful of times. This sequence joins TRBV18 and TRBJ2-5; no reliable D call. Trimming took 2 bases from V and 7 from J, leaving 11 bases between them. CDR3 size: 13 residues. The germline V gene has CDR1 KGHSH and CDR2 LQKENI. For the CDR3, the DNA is TGTGCCAGCTCACCAGCGGAAAAGGGGACCCAGTACTTC. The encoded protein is CASSPAEKGTQYF. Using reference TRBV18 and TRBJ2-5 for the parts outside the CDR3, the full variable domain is NAGVMQNPRHLVRRRGQEARLRCSPMKGHSHVYWYRQLPEEGLKFMVYLQKENIIDESGMPKERFSAEFPKEGPSILRIQQVVRGDSAAYFCASSPAEKGTQYFGPGTRLLVL.

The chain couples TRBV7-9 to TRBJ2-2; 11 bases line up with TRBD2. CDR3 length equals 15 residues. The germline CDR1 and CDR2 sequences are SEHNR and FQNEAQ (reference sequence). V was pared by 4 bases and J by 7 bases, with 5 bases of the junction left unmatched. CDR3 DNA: TGTGCCAGCAGCTCTCGGACTAGCGGGCGCGGGGAGCTGTTTTTT. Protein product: CASSSRTSGRGELFF.

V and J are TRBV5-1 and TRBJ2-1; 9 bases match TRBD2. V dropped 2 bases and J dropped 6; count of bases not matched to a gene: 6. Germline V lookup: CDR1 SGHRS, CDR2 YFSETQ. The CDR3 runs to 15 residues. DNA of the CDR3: TGCGCCAGCAGCTTAGGAGCGGGAGGCGGCAATGAGCAGTTCTTC. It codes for CASSLGAGGGNEQFF.

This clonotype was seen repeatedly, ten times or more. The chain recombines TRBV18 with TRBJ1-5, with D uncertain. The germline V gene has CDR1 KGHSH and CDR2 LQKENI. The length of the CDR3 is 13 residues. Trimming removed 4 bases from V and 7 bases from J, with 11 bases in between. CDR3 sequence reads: CASSLKDGQPQHF. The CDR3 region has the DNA TGTGCCAGCTCACTTAAGGACGGACAGCCCCAGCATTTT.

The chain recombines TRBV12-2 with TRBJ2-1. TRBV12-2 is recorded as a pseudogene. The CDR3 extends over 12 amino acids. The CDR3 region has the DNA TGTGCTACCCTTTCCTCTCACAATGAGCAGTTCTTC. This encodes CATLSSHNEQFF.

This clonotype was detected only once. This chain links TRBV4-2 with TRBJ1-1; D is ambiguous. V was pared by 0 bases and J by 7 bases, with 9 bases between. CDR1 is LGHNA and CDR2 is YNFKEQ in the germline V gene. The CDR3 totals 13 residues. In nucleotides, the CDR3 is TGTGCCAGCAGCCAAGAACCGGGCCGTGAAGCTTTCTTT. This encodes CASSQEPGREAFF.

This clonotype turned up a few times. CDR3 DNA sequence: TGTGCCAGCAGCGTAGCACTAGCGGGAGTTGAGACCCAGTACTTC. Protein product: CASSVALAGVETQYF. V gene TRBV9 combines with J gene TRBJ2-5, with 11 nucleotides matching TRBD2. Germline V gene data show CDR1 as SGDLS and CDR2 as YYNGEE. This CDR3 region has 15 residues. The J segment lost 5 bases and the V segment lost 0 bases, leaving 3 bases of the junction unmatched.

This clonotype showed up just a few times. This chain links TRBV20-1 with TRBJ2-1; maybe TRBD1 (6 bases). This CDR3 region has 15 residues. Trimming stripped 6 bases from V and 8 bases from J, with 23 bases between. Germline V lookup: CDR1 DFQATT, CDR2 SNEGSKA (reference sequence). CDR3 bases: TGCAGTGCCGGACGACTTAGGGGGAGAGGCGATGAGCAGTTCTTC. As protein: CSAGRLRGRGDEQFF.

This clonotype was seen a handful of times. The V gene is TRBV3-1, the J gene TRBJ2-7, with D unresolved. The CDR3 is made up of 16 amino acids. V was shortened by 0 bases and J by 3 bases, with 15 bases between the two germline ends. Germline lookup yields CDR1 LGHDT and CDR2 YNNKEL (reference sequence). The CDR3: CASSQESRSGSYEQYF. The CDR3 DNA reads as TGTGCCAGCAGCCAAGAGAGCAGGTCGGGCAGCTACGAGCAGTACTTC.

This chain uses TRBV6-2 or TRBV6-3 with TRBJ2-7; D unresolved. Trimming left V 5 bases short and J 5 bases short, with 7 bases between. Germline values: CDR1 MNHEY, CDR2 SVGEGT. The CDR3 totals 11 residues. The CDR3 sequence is CASSLSNEQYF. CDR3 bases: TGTGCCAGCAGTCTTTCGAACGAGCAGTACTTC.